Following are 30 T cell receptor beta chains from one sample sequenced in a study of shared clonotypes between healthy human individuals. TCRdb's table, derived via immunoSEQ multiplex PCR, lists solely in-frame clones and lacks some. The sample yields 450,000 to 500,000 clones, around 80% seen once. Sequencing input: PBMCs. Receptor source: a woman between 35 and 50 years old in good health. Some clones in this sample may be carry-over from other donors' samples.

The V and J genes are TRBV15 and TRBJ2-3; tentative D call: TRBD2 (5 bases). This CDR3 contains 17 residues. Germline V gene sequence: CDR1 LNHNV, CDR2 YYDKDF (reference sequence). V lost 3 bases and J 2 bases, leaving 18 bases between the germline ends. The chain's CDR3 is CATSSSGEGLLTDTQYF. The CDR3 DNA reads TGTGCCACCAGCAGTTCCGGGGAAGGGCTTCTCACAGATACGCAGTATTTT.

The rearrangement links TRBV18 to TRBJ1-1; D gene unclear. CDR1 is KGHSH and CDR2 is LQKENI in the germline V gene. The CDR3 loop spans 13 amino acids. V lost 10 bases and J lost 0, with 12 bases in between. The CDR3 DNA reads TGTGCCACCAAAGTAGACATGAACACTGAAGCTTTCTTT. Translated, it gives CATKVDMNTEAFF.

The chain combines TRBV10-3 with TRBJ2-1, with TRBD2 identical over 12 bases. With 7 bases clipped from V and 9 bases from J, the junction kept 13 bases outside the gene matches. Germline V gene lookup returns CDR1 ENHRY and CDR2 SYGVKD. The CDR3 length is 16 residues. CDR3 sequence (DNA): TGTGCCATCACCGCTCGGACTAGCGGGACGGGCAGTGAGCAGTTCTTC. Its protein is CAITARTSGTGSEQFF.

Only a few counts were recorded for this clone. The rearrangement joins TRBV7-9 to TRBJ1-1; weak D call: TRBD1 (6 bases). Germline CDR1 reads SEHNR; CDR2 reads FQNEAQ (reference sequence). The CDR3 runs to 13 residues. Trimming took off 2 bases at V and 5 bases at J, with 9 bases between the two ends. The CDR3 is CASSLFQGTEAFF. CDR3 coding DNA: TGTGCCAGCAGCTTATTCCAGGGGACTGAAGCTTTCTTT.

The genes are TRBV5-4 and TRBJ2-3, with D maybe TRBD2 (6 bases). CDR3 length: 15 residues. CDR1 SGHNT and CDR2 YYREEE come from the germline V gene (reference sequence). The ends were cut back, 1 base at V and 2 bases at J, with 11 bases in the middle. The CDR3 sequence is CASSLSGEATDTQYF. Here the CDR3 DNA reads TGTGCCAGCAGCTTGTCGGGGGAGGCCACAGATACGCAGTATTTT. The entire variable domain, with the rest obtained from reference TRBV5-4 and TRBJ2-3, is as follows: ETGVTQSPTHLIKTRGQQVTLRCSSQSGHNTVSWYQQALGQGPQFIFQYYREEENGRGNFPPRFSGLQFPNYSSELNVNALELDDSALYLCASSLSGEATDTQYFGPGTRLTVL.

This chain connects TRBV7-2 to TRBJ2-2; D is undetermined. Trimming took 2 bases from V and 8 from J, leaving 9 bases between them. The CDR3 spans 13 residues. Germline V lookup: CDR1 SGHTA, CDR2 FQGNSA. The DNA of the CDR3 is TGTGCCAGCAGCTTATATTGGTTGGGGGAGCTGTTTTTT. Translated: CASSLYWLGELFF.

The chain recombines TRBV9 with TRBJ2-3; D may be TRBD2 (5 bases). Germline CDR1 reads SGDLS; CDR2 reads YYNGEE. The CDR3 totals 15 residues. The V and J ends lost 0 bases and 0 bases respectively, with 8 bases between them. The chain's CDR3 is CASSVVASSTDTQYF. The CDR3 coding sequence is TGTGCCAGCAGCGTAGTAGCGAGTAGCACAGATACGCAGTATTTT.

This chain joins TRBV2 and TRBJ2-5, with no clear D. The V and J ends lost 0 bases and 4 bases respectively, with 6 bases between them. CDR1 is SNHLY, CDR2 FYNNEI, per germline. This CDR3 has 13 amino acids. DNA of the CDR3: TGTGCCAGCAGTGAAGCAGGGCCAGAGACCCAGTACTTC. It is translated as CASSEAGPETQYF.

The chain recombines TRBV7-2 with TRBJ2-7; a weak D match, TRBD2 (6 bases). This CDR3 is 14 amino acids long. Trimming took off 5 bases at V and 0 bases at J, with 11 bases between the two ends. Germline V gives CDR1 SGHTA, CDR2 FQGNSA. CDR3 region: CASSPRDRSYEQYF. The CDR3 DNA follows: TGTGCCAGCAGCCCGCGGGACCGCTCCTACGAGCAGTACTTC.

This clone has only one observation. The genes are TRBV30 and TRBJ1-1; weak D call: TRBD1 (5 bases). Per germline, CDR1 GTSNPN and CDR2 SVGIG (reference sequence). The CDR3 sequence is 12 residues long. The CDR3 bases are TGTTCTTGGGGCAGGCCAAACACTGAAGCTTTCTTT. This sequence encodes CSWGRPNTEAFF.

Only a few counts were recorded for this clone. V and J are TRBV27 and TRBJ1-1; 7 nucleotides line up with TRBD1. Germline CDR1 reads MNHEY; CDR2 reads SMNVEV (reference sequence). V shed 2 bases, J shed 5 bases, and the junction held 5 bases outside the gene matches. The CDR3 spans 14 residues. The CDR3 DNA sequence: TGTGCCAGCAGTTTAAAACAGGGGAGGACTGAAGCTTTCTTT. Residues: CASSLKQGRTEAFF.

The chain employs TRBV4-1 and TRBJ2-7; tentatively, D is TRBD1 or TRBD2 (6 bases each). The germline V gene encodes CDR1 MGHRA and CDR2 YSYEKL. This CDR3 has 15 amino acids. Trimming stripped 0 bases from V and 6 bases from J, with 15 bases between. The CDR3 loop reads CASSQDRGRPLEQYF. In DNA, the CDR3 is TGCGCCAGCAGCCAAGATCGGGGGCGTCCCCTCGAGCAGTACTTC.

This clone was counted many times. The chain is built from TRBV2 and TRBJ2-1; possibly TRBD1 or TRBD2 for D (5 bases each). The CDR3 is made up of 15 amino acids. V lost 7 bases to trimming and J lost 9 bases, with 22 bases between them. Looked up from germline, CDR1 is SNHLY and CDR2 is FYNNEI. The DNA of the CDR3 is TGTGCCAGCAAGATTGGGGGAGTTGAGGGATCTGAGCAGTTCTTC. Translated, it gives CASKIGGVEGSEQFF.

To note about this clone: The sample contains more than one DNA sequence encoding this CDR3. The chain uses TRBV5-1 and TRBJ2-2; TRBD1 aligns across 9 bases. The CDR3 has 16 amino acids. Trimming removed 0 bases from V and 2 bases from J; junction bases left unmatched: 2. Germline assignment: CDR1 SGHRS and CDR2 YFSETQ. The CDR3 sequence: CASSLVGQGNTGELFF. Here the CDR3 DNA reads TGCGCCAGCAGCTTGGTGGGACAGGGTAACACCGGGGAGCTGTTTTTT.

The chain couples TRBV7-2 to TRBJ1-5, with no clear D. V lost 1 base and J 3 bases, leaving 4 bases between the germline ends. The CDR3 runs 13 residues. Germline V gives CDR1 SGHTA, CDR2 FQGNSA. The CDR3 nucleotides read TGTGCCAGCAGCTTAGGACACAATCAGCCCCAGCATTTT. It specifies CASSLGHNQPQHF.

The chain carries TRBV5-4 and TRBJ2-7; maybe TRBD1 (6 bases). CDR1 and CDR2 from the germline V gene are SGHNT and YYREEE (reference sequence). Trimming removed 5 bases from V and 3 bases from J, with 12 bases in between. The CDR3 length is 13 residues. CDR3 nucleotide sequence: TGTGCCAGCAGGAGGGACACCCGCTACGAGCAGTACTTC. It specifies CASRRDTRYEQYF. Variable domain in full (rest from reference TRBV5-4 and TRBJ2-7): ETGVTQSPTHLIKTRGQQVTLRCSSQSGHNTVSWYQQALGQGPQFIFQYYREEENGRGNFPPRFSGLQFPNYSSELNVNALELDDSALYLCASRRDTRYEQYFGPGTRLTVT.

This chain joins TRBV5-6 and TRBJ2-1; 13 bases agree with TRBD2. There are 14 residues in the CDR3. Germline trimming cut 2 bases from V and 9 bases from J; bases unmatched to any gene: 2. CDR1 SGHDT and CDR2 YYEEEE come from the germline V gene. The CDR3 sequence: CASSFRTSGGEQFF. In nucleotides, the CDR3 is TGTGCCAGCAGCTTTAGGACTAGCGGGGGTGAGCAGTTCTTC.

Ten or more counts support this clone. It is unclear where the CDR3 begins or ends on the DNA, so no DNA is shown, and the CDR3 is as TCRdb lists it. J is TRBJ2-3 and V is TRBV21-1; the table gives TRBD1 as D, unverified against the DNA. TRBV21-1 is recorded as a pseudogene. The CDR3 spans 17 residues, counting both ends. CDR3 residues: CASSKGGWGTGTDTQYF.

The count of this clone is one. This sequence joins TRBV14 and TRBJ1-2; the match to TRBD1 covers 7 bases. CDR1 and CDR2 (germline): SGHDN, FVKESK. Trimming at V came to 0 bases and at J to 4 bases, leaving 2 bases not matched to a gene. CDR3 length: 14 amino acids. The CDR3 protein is CASSQDPGGYGYTF. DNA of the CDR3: TGTGCCAGCAGCCAAGATCCAGGGGGCTATGGCTACACCTTC. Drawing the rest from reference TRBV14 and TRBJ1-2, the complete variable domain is EAGVTQFPSHSVIEKGQTVTLRCDPISGHDNLYWYRRVMGKEIKFLLHFVKESKQDESGMPNNRFLAERTGGTYSTLKVQPAELEDSGVYFCASSQDPGGYGYTFGSGTRLTVV.

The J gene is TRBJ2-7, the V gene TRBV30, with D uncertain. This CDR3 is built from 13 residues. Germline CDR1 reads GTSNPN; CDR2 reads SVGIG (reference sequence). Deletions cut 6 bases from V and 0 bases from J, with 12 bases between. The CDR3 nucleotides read TGTGCCTGCGGGCAGTTCGCCTCCTACGAGCAGTACTTC. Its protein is CACGQFASYEQYF.

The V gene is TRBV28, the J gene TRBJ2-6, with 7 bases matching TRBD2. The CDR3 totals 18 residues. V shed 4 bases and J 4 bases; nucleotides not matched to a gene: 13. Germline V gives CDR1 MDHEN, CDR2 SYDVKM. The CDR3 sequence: CASSSTGLVLRGANVLTF. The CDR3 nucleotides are TGTGCCAGCAGTTCAACCGGACTAGTCTTGAGGGGGGCCAACGTCCTGACTTTC.

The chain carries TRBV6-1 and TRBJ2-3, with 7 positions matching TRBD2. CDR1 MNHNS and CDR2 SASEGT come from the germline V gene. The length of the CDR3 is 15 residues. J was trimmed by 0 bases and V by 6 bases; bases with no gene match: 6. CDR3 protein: CASSRGSTSTDTQYF. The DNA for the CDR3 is TGTGCCAGCAGCCGCGGGAGTACTAGCACAGATACGCAGTATTTT.

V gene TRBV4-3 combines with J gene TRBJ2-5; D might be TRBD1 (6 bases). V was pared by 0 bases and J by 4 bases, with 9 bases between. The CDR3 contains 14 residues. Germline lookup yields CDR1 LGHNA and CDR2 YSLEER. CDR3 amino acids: CASSQDRGRETQYF. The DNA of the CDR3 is TGCGCCAGCAGCCAAGATAGGGGGAGAGAGACCCAGTACTTC.

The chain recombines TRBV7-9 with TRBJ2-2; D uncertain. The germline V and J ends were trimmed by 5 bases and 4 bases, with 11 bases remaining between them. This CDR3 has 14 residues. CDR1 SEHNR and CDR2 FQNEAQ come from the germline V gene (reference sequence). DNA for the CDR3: TGTGCCAGCAGCCGCCAGCGAACCACCGGGGAGCTGTTTTTT. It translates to CASSRQRTTGELFF.

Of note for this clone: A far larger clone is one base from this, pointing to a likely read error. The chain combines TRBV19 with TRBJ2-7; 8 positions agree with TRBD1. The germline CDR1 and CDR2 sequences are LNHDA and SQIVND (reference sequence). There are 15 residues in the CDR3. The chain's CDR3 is CASNQGTGGPYERYF. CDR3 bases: TGTGCCAGTAACCAGGGGACAGGAGGACCCTACGAGCGGTACTTC.

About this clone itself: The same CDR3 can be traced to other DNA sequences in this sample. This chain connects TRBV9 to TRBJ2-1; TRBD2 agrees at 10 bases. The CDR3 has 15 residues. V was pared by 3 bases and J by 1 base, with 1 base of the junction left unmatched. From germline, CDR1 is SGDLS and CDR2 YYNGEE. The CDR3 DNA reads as TGTGCCAGCAGCGCGACTAGCGGGTCCTACAATGAGCAGTTCTTC. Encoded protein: CASSATSGSYNEQFF.

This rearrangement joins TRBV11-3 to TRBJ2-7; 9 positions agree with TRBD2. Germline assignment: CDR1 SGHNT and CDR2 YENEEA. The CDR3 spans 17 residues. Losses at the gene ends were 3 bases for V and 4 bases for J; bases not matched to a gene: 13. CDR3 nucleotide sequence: TGTGCCAGCAGCTTGTGGCGGGAGGGCCCAAAGGTTTACGAGCAGTACTTC. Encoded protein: CASSLWREGPKVYEQYF.

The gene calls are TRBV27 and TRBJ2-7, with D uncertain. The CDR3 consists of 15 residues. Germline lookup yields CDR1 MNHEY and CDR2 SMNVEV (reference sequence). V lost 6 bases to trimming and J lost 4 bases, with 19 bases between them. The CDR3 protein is CASRIRPVGTYEQYF. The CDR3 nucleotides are TGTGCCAGCAGAATACGGCCCGTGGGAACTTACGAGCAGTACTTC.

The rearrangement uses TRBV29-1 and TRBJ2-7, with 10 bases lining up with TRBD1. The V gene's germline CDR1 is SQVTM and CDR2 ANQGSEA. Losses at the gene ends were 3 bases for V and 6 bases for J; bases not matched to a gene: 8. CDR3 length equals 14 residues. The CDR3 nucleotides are TGCAGCGTTGAGAAGACAGGGGGCGTTTCCGAGCAGTACTTC. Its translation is CSVEKTGGVSEQYF.

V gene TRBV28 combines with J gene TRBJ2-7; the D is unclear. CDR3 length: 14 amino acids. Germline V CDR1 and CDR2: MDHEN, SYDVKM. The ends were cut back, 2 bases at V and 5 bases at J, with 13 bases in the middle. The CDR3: CASSLRQVSNEQYF. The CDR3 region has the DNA TGTGCCAGCAGTTTAAGGCAGGTGAGCAACGAGCAGTACTTC. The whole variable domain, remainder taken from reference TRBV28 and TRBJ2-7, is DVKVTQSSRYLVKRTGEKVFLECVQDMDHENMFWYRQDPGLGLRLIYFSYDVKMKEKGDIPEGYSVSREKKERFSLILESASTNQTSMYLCASSLRQVSNEQYFGPGTRLTVT.